The present entry profiles one T cell receptor beta chain with its context. Antigen unknown. These data come from a study of TIL therapy for anti-PD-1-resistant metastatic lung cancer. Study at large: Progressing patients received lymphodepletion, expanded TIL infusion and IL-2. Study-wide findings and caveats: Treatment-naive, never-smoker and oncogene-addicted patients were overrepresented in this highly selected cohort.

This was the immunoSEQ v3 assay. TCRdb's copy holds only in-frame clones and misses some; the assay was immunoSEQ multiplex PCR. The data show about 46,000 clones, with around 86% seen just once and 5% held by the top ten. Trimming took off 2 bases at V and 3 bases at J, with 12 bases between the two ends. CDR1 is MNHEY, CDR2 SVGAGI, per germline. CDR3 length: 15 residues. The time point was: pre-treatment sample, taken before nivolumab and TIL therapy. Stage 4 NSCLC adults joined between 2017 and January 2020. This clonotype originated in a person aged 25 to 80 with non-small cell lung cancer. This specimen consisted of blood, obtained at baseline. The V call is TRBV6-5, the J call TRBJ2-3; D possibly corresponds to TRBD2 (6 bases). The CDR3 protein is CASSYPGAGTDTQYF. DNA of the CDR3: TGTGCCAGCAGTTACCCAGGTGCGGGAACAGATACGCAGTATTTT.